This entry lists 13 T cell receptor beta chains sequenced from one sample in a study of blood T cell repertoires in COVID-19. The protocol was immunoSEQ multiplex PCR, while the TCRdb copy is restricted to in-frame clones and leaves out a portion. The sample lists about 64,000 clones; more than 75% were seen once. Sequenced material: peripheral blood. The receptors originated from a man aged 55 to 70 with COVID-19, enrolled during active disease.

The genes are TRBV11-2 and TRBJ2-3; TRBD2 might be the D (5 bases). CDR1 is SGHAT, CDR2 FQNNGV, per germline. The CDR3 length is 13 residues. V dropped 3 bases and J dropped 6 bases, with 10 bases sitting between them. CDR3 residues: CASSFRGQDTQYF. The CDR3 DNA is TGTGCCAGCAGCTTCCGGGGTCAGGATACGCAGTATTTT.

This chain uses TRBV7-7 with TRBJ2-1; 11 bases align to TRBD2. CDR1 is SSHAT, CDR2 FNYEAQ, per germline (reference sequence). V lost 3 bases to trimming and J lost 8 bases; unmatched junction nucleotides: 6. There are 15 residues in the CDR3. The CDR3, as DNA: TGTGCCAGCAGCTTTTATAGCGGGGGGGCCGATGAGCAGTTCTTC. Its protein product is CASSFYSGGADEQFF.

V and J are TRBV19 and TRBJ2-5; tentative D call: TRBD1 (5 bases). CDR3 length: 13 residues. Trimming stripped 5 bases from V and 1 base from J, with 8 bases between. CDR1 is LNHDA and CDR2 is SQIVND in the germline V gene (reference sequence). CDR3 loop: CASSETGQETQYF. In DNA, the CDR3 is TGTGCCAGTAGTGAAACAGGCCAAGAGACCCAGTACTTC.

V is TRBV5-4 and J is TRBJ1-2; TRBD1 is a possible D gene (6 bases). V shed 0 bases and J shed 5 bases, with 11 bases lying between them. CDR1 SGHNT and CDR2 YYREEE come from the germline V gene (reference sequence). The length of the CDR3 is 14 residues. The CDR3 protein is CASSLARQGYGYTF. The DNA of the CDR3 is TGTGCCAGCAGCTTGGCCAGGCAGGGGTATGGCTACACCTTC.

This clone was observed once. This sequence joins TRBV9 and TRBJ2-5, with TRBD1 as a possible D gene (5 bases). Trimming pared 3 bases from V and 2 bases from J, leaving 8 bases between. The CDR3 sequence is 13 residues long. CDR1 and CDR2 from the germline V gene are SGDLS and YYNGEE. CDR3 in DNA: TGTGCCAGCAGCGCGACAGTACAAGAGACCCAGTACTTC. It specifies CASSATVQETQYF.

The chain employs TRBV9 and TRBJ2-5; 7 positions match TRBD1. The CDR3 runs to 14 residues. V lost 4 bases, J lost 2 bases, and 5 bases stayed unmatched. Per the germline V gene, CDR1 is SGDLS and CDR2 is YYNGEE. The CDR3 DNA is TGTGCCAGCAGCCCGACAGGGACGCAAGAGACCCAGTACTTC. It specifies CASSPTGTQETQYF.

As for this clone: The sample holds other DNA sequences that translate to the same CDR3. The J gene is TRBJ2-7, the V gene TRBV10-3; a possible D gene is TRBD1 (6 bases). Germline lookup yields CDR1 ENHRY and CDR2 SYGVKD. This CDR3 has 13 amino acids. Trimming left V 5 bases short and J 0 bases short, with 8 bases between. In DNA form, the CDR3 reads TGTGCCATCAGTCGGGACACCTCCTACGAGCAGTACTTC. Translation: CAISRDTSYEQYF.

This clone was detected only a few times. The rearrangement joins TRBV6-1 to TRBJ1-2; 9 bases agree with TRBD1. CDR3 length: 16 residues. Per the germline V gene, CDR1 is MNHNS and CDR2 is SASEGT. V was pared by 2 bases and J by 8 bases, with 12 bases of the junction left unmatched. The CDR3 sequence is CASSEPGRTGDRGYTF. CDR3 coding DNA: TGTGCCAGCAGTGAACCCGGTAGGACAGGGGATAGAGGCTACACCTTC.

J is TRBJ1-3 and V is TRBV2; D uncertain. V lost 5 bases and J 0 bases, leaving 14 bases between the germline ends. Germline values: CDR1 SNHLY, CDR2 FYNNEI. This CDR3 is built from 16 residues. The CDR3 DNA reads TGTGCCAGCAGTCAGCGGACGATGAGCTCTGGAAACACCATATATTTT. Translation gives CASSQRTMSSGNTIYF.

V and J are TRBV19 and TRBJ1-1, with D hard to call. CDR1 and CDR2 (germline): LNHDA, SQIVND (reference sequence). Trimming stripped 3 bases from V and 2 bases from J, with 7 bases between. There are 13 residues in the CDR3. CDR3 amino acids: CASSITENTEAFF. The CDR3 DNA reads as TGTGCCAGTAGTATTACAGAAAACACTGAAGCTTTCTTT.

The chain has TRBV30 and TRBJ2-3; TRBD2 matches 8 bases. V shed 5 bases and J 6 bases; nucleotides not matched to a gene: 10. The germline CDR1 and CDR2 sequences are GTSNPN and SVGIG (reference sequence). This CDR3 has 14 residues. CDR3 sequence: CAWGKGGGTDTQYF. CDR3 bases: TGTGCCTGGGGTAAAGGCGGGGGGACCGATACGCAGTATTTT.

Here the CDR3 reads CASSSLAGGGELFF. CDR3 DNA sequence: TGTGCCAGCAGCTCCTTAGCGGGGGGCGGGGAGCTGTTTTTT. The chain links TRBV7-6 to TRBJ2-2; TRBD2 agrees at 10 bases. The V gene's germline CDR1 is SGHVS and CDR2 FNYEAQ. The CDR3 extends over 14 amino acids. V dropped 4 bases and J dropped 7; count of bases not matched to a gene: 3.

The rearrangement links TRBV27 to TRBJ2-5; no definite D call. Germline V gene data show CDR1 as MNHEY and CDR2 as SMNVEV (reference sequence). Trimming removed 5 bases from V and 9 bases from J, with 16 bases in between. The CDR3 is made up of 13 amino acids. Here the CDR3 DNA reads TGTGCCAGCAGTCCCGCCATACGACAAGCCCAGTACTTC. Amino acids: CASSPAIRQAQYF.